The 11 T cell receptor beta chains in this list originate from one sample, sequenced in a study of T cells after yellow fever vaccination. TCRdb called the 5' RACE reads again in MiXCR, with one record for every CDR3 protein. The repertoire holds some 300,000 distinct CDR3 sequences, with under 9% as singletons. The specimen was CD4+ T cells sorted from PBMCs, collected 5 days after the yellow fever booster vaccination. The source is a man aged 18 to 29 who received the YFV17D yellow fever vaccine.

Only a few counts were recorded for this clonotype. This chain connects TRBV6-1 to TRBJ2-2, with TRBD1 matching 7 bases. V lost 5 bases to trimming and J lost 5 bases; unmatched junction nucleotides: 5. CDR1 is MNHNS, CDR2 SASEGT, per germline. The CDR3 covers 14 residues. CDR3 coding DNA: TGTGCCAGCAGTTCCACAGGGGAGACCGGGGAGCTGTTTTTT. Translation gives CASSSTGETGELFF.

V is TRBV20-1 and J is TRBJ1-6; 10 positions match TRBD1. The CDR3 is 14 residues long. From germline, CDR1 is DFQATT and CDR2 SNEGSKA (reference sequence). V trimming: 6 bases; J trimming: 4 bases; junction bases outside the gene matches: 3. The CDR3 loop is CSAGQGTYNSPLHF. The CDR3 DNA reads TGCAGTGCGGGACAGGGGACTTATAATTCACCCCTCCACTTT.

This clonotype came up a few times. The chain uses TRBV5-1 and TRBJ1-6; D gene ambiguous. V lost 3 bases and J 6 bases, leaving 7 bases between the germline ends. The germline gives CDR1 SGHRS, CDR2 YFSETQ. The CDR3 sequence is 13 residues long. CDR3 sequence reads: CASSSDPNSPLHF. In nucleotides, the CDR3 is TGCGCCAGCAGCTCGGATCCTAATTCACCCCTCCACTTT.

The J gene is TRBJ2-2, the V gene TRBV5-4; tentatively, D is TRBD1 or TRBD2 (5 bases each). The V end was cut by 0 bases, the J end by 5 bases, with 14 bases between. Germline-derived CDR1 and CDR2 are SGHNT and YYREEE (reference sequence). This CDR3 has 16 amino acids. The CDR3 region is CASSLGTGASTGELFF. The CDR3 region has the DNA TGTGCCAGCAGCTTGGGGACTGGGGCGAGTACCGGGGAGCTGTTTTTT.

The genes are TRBV18 and TRBJ2-7; D is ambiguous. In germline, CDR1 is KGHSH, CDR2 LQKENI. The CDR3 runs to 13 residues. The V and J ends lost 5 bases and 5 bases respectively, with 13 bases between them. Written as DNA, the CDR3 is TGTGCCAGCTCAGATAGTATAAGCGACGAGCAGTACGTC. It translates to CASSDSISDEQYV.

This clonotype has a count of ten or more. DNA of the CDR3: TGCGCCAGCAGCTTGCAGTACGATGAGCAGTTCTTC. Amino acid sequence: CASSLQYDEQFF. V is TRBV5-1 and J is TRBJ2-1; D gene unclear. CDR3 length: 12 amino acids. The ends were cut back, 1 base at V and 8 bases at J, with 7 bases in the middle. The germline gives CDR1 SGHRS, CDR2 YFSETQ.

J is TRBJ2-2 and V is TRBV7-2; D is ambiguous. The germline gives CDR1 SGHTA, CDR2 FQGNSA. The CDR3 is made up of 13 amino acids. Trimming took off 2 bases at V and 3 bases at J, with 4 bases between the two ends. The CDR3, as DNA: TGTGCCAGCAGCTTACTCTACACCGGGGAGCTGTTTTTT. Translating it yields CASSLLYTGELFF.

This clonotype showed up just a few times. The chain employs TRBV7-9 and TRBJ1-2; TRBD1 aligns across 9 bases. This CDR3 contains 14 residues. V was pared by 3 bases and J by 6 bases, with 5 bases of the junction left unmatched. Germline values: CDR1 SEHNR, CDR2 FQNEAQ (reference sequence). This chain's CDR3 is CASSLRGQGDGYTF. The CDR3 DNA reads TGTGCCAGCAGCTTGAGGGGACAGGGAGATGGCTACACCTTC.

This chain joins TRBV7-2 and TRBJ1-4, with TRBD1 matching over 10 bases. Germline V gene lookup returns CDR1 SGHTA and CDR2 FQGNSA. The CDR3 is 15 residues long. V lost 5 bases, J lost 5 bases, and 5 bases stayed unmatched. DNA for the CDR3: TGTGCCAGCAGCCTTGACAGGGGGCGAAATGAAAAACTGTTTTTT. Its translation: CASSLDRGRNEKLFF. The full variable domain, completed using reference TRBV7-2 and TRBJ1-4, is GAGVSQSPSNKVTEKGKDVELRCDPISGHTALYWYRQSLGQGLEFLIYFQGNSAPDKSGLPSDRFSAERTGGSVSTLTIQRTQQEDSAVYLCASSLDRGRNEKLFFGSGTQLSVL.

The gene calls are TRBV4-1 and TRBJ2-2; 7 bases map to TRBD1. Germline trimming cut 0 bases from V and 6 bases from J; bases unmatched to any gene: 22. The length of the CDR3 is 21 residues. CDR1 MGHRA and CDR2 YSYEKL come from the germline V gene. CDR3 region: CASSQEWGMGRGRLSPGELFF. The DNA for the CDR3 is TGCGCCAGCAGCCAAGAGTGGGGAATGGGAAGGGGGCGTCTTTCTCCCGGGGAGCTGTTTTTT.

This clonotype was counted between two and nine times. The chain uses TRBV4-1 and TRBJ1-2; TRBD1 agrees at 7 bases. The CDR3 length is 14 residues. Germline values: CDR1 MGHRA, CDR2 YSYEKL. The J segment lost 8 bases and the V segment lost 0 bases, leaving 6 bases of the junction unmatched. Here the CDR3 reads CASSQDRGGIGYTF. The CDR3 DNA sequence: TGCGCCAGCAGCCAAGACAGGGGGGGTATCGGCTACACCTTC.